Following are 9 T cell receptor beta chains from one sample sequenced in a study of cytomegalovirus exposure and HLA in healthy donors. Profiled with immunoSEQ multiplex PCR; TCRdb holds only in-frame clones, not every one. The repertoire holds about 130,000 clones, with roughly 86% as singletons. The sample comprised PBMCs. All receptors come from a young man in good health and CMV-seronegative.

The CDR3 here is CASSLGLAGVNEQFF. CDR3 DNA: TGTGCCAGCAGCTTAGGGCTAGCGGGAGTCAATGAGCAGTTCTTC. This chain uses TRBV7-3 with TRBJ2-1; 10 nucleotides align to TRBD2. The junction had 4 bases not matched to a gene; V was cut back by 2 bases and J by 6 bases. This CDR3 spans 15 amino acids. Germline lookup yields CDR1 SGHTA and CDR2 FQGTGA.

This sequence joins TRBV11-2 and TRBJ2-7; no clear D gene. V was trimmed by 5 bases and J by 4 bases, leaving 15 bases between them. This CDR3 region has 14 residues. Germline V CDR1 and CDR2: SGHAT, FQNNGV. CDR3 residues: CASSPNAIRYEQYF. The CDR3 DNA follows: TGTGCCAGCAGCCCTAATGCCATTAGATACGAGCAGTACTTC.

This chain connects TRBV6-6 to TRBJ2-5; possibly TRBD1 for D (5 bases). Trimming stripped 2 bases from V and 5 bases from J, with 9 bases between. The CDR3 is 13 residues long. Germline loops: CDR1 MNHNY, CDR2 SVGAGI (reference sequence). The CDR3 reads CASSYDRLETQYF. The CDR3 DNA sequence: TGTGCCAGCAGTTACGACAGACTGGAGACCCAGTACTTC.

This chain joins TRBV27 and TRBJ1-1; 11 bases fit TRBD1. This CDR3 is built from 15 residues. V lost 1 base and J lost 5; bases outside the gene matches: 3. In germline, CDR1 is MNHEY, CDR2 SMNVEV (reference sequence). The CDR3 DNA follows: TGTGCCAGCAGTTTATGGGGACAGGGGGTAACTGAAGCTTTCTTT. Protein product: CASSLWGQGVTEAFF.

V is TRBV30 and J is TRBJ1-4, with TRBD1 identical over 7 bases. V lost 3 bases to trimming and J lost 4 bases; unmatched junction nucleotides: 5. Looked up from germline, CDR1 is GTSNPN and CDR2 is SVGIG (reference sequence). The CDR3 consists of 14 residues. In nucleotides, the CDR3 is TGTGCCTGGAGGCAACAGGGGTATAATGAAAAACTGTTTTTT. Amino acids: CAWRQQGYNEKLFF. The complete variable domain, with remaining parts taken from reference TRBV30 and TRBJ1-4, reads SQTIHQWPATLVQPVGSPLSLECTVEGTSNPNLYWYRQAAGRGLQLLFYSVGIGQISSEVPQNLSASRPQDRQFILSSKKLLLSDSGFYLCAWRQQGYNEKLFFGSGTQLSVL.

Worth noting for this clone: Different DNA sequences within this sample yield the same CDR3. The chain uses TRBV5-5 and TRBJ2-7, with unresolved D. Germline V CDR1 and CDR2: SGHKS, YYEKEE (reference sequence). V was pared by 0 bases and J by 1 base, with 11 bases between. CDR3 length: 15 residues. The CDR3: CASSLAPGGSYEQYF. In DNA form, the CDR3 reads TGTGCCAGCAGCTTGGCCCCAGGTGGATCCTACGAGCAGTACTTC.

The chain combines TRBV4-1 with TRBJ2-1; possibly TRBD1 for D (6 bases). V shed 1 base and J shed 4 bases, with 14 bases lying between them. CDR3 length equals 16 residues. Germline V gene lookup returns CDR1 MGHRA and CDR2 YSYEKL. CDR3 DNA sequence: TGCGCCAGCAGCCAAGGGACCCGGACAGCTTACAATGAGCAGTTCTTC. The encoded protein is CASSQGTRTAYNEQFF.

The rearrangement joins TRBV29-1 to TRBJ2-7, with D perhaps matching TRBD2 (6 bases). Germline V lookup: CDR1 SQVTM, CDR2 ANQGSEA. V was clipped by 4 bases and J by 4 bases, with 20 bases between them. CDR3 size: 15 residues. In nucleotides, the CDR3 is TGCAGCGTTGTGTTGTTGCGGGATCTTCTATACGAGCAGTACTTC. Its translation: CSVVLLRDLLYEQYF.

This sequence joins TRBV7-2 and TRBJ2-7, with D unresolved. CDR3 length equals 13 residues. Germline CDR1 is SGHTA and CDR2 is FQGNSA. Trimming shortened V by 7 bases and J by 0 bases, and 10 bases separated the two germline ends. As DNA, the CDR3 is TGTGCCAGCACTGACTCCAGCTCCTACGAGCAGTACTTC. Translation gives CASTDSSSYEQYF.